The present entry profiles one T cell receptor beta chain with its context. Its specific antigen is unknown. Base qualities are missing; no much larger clone stands one base away. These data come from a study of blood T cells in healthy people across ages (dated by TCRdb to the mid-2010s). About the investigation overall: In model experiments, template switching captured roughly one uniquely barcoded TCR beta cDNA molecule for every two T cells. Age-related changes in TCR beta repertoire diversity were measured in the study by deep sequencing normalized with unique cDNA molecular identifiers. Donors were grouped into four age groups: young (average about 15 years), middle-aged (around 39), aged (about 59) and long-lived (just over 80). Two additional independent replicas of 1 million unique cDNA reads from the same blood draw were analyzed for two donors (one aged 18 to 30 and one aged 80 or older).

CDR1 LGHDT and CDR2 YNNKEL were looked up in the germline V gene (reference sequence). The CDR3 holds 14 amino acids from the cysteine to the phenylalanine. The only DNA kept is the CDR3, 42 bases in frame from the first base. The donors were 40 or so Caucasian individuals from Russia, aged roughly 6 to 100 years, who were systemically healthy. Each donor gave 9 to 10 milliliters of peripheral blood, collected into EDTA-treated Vacutainer tubes. Ficoll-Paque density-gradient centrifugation was used to isolate PBMCs, with at least 6.5 million per sample. Total RNA was extracted from PBMCs with Trizol reagent, with at least 6 micrograms obtained per sample. For every donor, flow cytometry on a PBMC aliquot measured the percentage of naive CD45RAhigh/CD27high T cells. Results and caveats for the whole study, not just this receptor: There was a strong correlation between observed TCR beta diversity and the percentage of naive T cells measured by flow cytometry. Because the CMV infection status of the donors was unknown, age-related changes in expanded clonotypes may potentially have been confounded. Total diversity estimates from one million sequenced T cells were considered lower bounds and underestimates. Conclusive comparison of naive and antigen-experienced compartments was prevented by the profiling of bulk unsorted PBMCs. As age increased, observed TCR beta diversity per million T cells dropped in a roughly linear way, and a significant reduction was already evident by age roughly 36. Compared with the aged group, the long-lived group had more naive CD4+ T cells, fewer expanded clones and increased TCR diversity, a pattern suggesting age selection.

Library method: 5' RACE. TCRdb lists the instrument as Illumina HiSeq 2500. A second roughly 7 to 11 cycle PCR used a sample-barcoded 5' primer and a J-beta primer mix. Each TCR beta cDNA molecule received a unique molecular identifier from a template-switch 5' adaptor carrying 12 random nucleotides. Each sample yielded at least 2.5 million CDR3-containing paired-end reads. First-strand cDNA was synthesized from all RNA with the Mint cDNA synthesis kit, primed by a TRBC-specific oligonucleotide. All cDNA was treated with uracil-DNA glycosylase and then went through a first 18-cycle PCR with the universal primers M1SS and BC2_uni_R. The authors processed their data as follows. For normalization, 1 million high-quality reads, each with a distinct molecular identifier, were randomly selected from each sample. Instead of being binned into consensus sequences, reads that shared molecular identifiers were thrown out. CDR3 identification, clonotype clustering and error correction used MiTCR with a Q25 quality threshold and the strictest error-elimination algorithm. A nonparametric unseen species model using Euler transformation provided a lower-bound estimate of total TCR beta diversity. The public reads were reprocessed in TCRdb via fastp at Q25 and MiXCR, keeping in-frame beta chains. Merged by CDR3 protein, the rows form single entries marked with the most common genes and DNA. These V and J calls derive from TCRdb rather than the authors' analysis. The sample table shows 800,000 to 950,000 distinct CDR3 sequences, and almost 30% are seen once. More than 8.5% of the sample is in the top ten clones.

The sample was also linked to a second study, of T cells of mothers and their children. That second report states: Nine systemically healthy Caucasian individuals, comprising three mothers and their six children, were included as donors. cDNA synthesis used all of the extracted RNA, with roughly 1.5 ug of RNA in each 15 ul reaction. In the second PCR, the M1S primer added sample barcodes and 2-4 random nucleotides. Each mother yielded over 8.5 million TCR beta CDR3 reads and each child 2.5 million to 3.5 million reads. Thymic selection similarly shapes TCR recombination output in related and unrelated pairs, with minor effect from inherited differences. Related mother-child pairs always showed normalized repertoire overlap that was slightly higher than in unrelated mother-child pairs, though the difference was never significant. No persistent microchimeric T cell clones were detected, at a sensitivity of roughly 93 clones per million clonotypes. The study used deep NGS to compare TCR beta repertoires of mothers and children, seeking features distinguishing related mother-child pairs from unrelated individuals. On average, the children were approximately 11 +/- 4 years old, while the mothers were about 38 +/- 4 years old. After adapter ligation with NEBNext reagents, the libraries were sequenced on Illumina HiSeq 2000 with 100+100 nt paired-end reads. Mother and child libraries were prepared a month apart and sequenced in separate runs to prevent cross-contamination. Between roughly 500,000 and 2,300,000 distinct TCR beta clonotypes were identified per donor. Naive TCR beta clonotypes were estimated from low-frequency clonotypes matched to each donor's FACS-determined naive share, without sorting.

The source material was blood. In this chain, TRBV3-1 is recombined with TRBJ2-7; the D segment cannot be called with confidence. The J call could be wrong; TRBJ2-5 is a better fit for the DNA end. The source is a woman between 40 and 50 years old in good health. The CDR3 reads as follows: CASSQGAGEGTQYF. The DNA reads TGTGCCAGCAGCCAAGGGGCAGGAGAAGGGACCCAGTACTTC.